The text below deals with one T cell receptor beta chain. The target antigen is unknown. These data are taken from a study of vaccination and CD4 T cells after COVID-19. Whole-study context: Every participant was given two doses of BNT162b2 or mRNA-1273 vaccine. Cells were stimulated with overlapping spike peptides from SARS-CoV-2, HCoV-NL63, HCoV-OC43 and HCoV-229E.

V lost 4 bases, J lost 12 bases, and 4 bases stayed unmatched. The CDR3 is made up of 13 amino acids. Germline V gene data show CDR1 as ENHRY and CDR2 as SYGVKD. The study sequenced cultured CD4+ T cell DNA using the Oncomine TCR Beta short-read assay. Extraction of genomic DNA was performed on cultured CD4+ T cells. TCRdb called the PCR reads again in MiXCR, with one record for every CDR3 protein. The sample holds 15,000 to 20,000 distinct CDR3 sequences; over 50% are singletons and the top ten take about 20%. Documented time point: late sampling 161 to 241 days after vaccination in a few convalescent patients. Treatment: approximately nine-day PBMC culture with coronavirus spike peptide pools or control peptides (ViraFEST assay). The culture of 1.5 million to 2 million PBMCs per well included roughly 10 IU/ml IL-2 and around 10 ug/ml peptide pools.

The TCR comes from a human donor who had recovered from COVID-19. The chain is built from TRBV10-3 and TRBJ2-1; 12 bases are a match to TRBD2. Sequencing used CD4+ T cells from blood, cultured in vitro, obtained about 7 months after SARS-CoV-2 vaccination. CDR3 nucleotide sequence: TGTGCCATCAGTGCCCTACTAGCGGGAGGGCAGTTCTTC. Translated, it gives CAISALLAGGQFF.